This TCR beta chain was obtained from a study of regulatory T cells in long-lasting Graves disease. Study information: Persistence in Graves' disease required over 5 years of antithyroid drugs plus positive TSH receptor antibodies.

Arm-PCR of CDR3 regions with iRepertoire HTBI primers generated TCR beta libraries. One entry per CDR3 protein, called by TCRdb with MiXCR from the multiplex PCR reads. Of a few hundred thousand distinct CDR3 sequences listed, 23% are singletons. Time point specified: persistent/refractory GD, antithyroid drugs over 5 years with positive TRAb. Making the TCR library involved RNA that had been extracted from PBMCs. Trimming stripped 4 bases from V and 3 bases from J, with 15 bases between. CDR3 size: 16 residues. Germline CDR1 reads MNHEY; CDR2 reads SMNVEV (reference sequence). This clonotype was recorded many times.

The material was peripheral blood mononuclear cells (PBMCs), obtained when the disease was refractory, from a patient treated with antithyroid drugs. The receptor was isolated from a female donor with Graves disease. The genes are TRBV27 and TRBJ1-4; possibly TRBD1 for D (5 bases). The CDR3 here is CASSSGGTLANEKLFF. In DNA form, the CDR3 reads TGTGCCAGCAGTTCCGGGGGAACCCTAGCTAATGAAAAACTGTTTTTT.